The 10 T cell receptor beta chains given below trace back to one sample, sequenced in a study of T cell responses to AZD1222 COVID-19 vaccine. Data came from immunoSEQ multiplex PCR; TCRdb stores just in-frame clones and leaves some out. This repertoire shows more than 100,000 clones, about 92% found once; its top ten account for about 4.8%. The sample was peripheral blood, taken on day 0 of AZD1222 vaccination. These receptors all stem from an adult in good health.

The CDR3 is CASSQERGGLYEQFF. The CDR3 DNA reads TGCGCCAGCAGCCAAGAAAGGGGGGGCCTTTATGAGCAGTTCTTC. The V gene is TRBV4-1, the J gene TRBJ2-1, with D maybe TRBD2 (7 bases). The ends were cut back, 0 bases at V and 8 bases at J, with 14 bases in the middle. The CDR3 covers 15 residues. Germline V CDR1 and CDR2: MGHRA, YSYEKL.

Here the CDR3 reads CASSLSNNYGYTF. In nucleotides, the CDR3 is TGTGCCAGCAGTTTGTCGAACAACTATGGCTACACCTTC. V and J are TRBV12-3 or TRBV12-4 and TRBJ1-2; D is unclear. Deletions cut 3 bases from V and 2 bases from J, with 7 bases between. This CDR3 is 13 amino acids long.

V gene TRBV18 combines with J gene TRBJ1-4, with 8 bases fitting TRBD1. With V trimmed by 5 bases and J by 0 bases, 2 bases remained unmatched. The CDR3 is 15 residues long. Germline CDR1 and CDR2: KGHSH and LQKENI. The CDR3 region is CASSGTGATNEKLFF. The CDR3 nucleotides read TGTGCCAGCTCAGGGACAGGCGCAACTAATGAAAAACTGTTTTTT.

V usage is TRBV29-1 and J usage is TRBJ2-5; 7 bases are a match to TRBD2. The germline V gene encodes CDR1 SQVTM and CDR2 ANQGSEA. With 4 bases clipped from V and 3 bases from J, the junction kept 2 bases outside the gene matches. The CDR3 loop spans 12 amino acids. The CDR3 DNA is TGCAGCGTTGGGGGGGGTAAAGAGACCCAGTACTTC. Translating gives CSVGGGKETQYF.

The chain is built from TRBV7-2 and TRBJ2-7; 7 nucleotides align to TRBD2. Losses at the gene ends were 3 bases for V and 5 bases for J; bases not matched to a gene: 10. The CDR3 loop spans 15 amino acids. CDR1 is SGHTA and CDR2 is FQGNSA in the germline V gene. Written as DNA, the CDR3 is TGTGCCAGCAGCTTTACGGGGGGTTCCCTCAACGAGCAGTACTTC. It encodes CASSFTGGSLNEQYF.

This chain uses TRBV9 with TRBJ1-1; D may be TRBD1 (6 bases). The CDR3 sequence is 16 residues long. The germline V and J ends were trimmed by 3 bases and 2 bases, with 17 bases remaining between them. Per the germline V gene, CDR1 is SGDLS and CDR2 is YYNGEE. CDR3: CASSADRWTDNTEAFF. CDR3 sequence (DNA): TGTGCCAGCAGCGCAGATAGATGGACAGATAACACTGAAGCTTTCTTT.

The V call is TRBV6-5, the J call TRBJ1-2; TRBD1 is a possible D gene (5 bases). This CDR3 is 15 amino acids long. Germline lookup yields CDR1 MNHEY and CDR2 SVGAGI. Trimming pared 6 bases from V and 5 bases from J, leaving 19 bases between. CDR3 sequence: CASSSFGGGQYGYTF. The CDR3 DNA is TGTGCCAGCAGCTCTTTCGGGGGGGGTCAATATGGCTACACCTTC.

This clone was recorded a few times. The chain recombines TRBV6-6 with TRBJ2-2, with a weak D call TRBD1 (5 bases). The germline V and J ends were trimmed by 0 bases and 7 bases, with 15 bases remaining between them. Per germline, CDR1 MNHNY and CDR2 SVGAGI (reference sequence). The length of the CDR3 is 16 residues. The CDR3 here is CASSYSLQQGIGELFF. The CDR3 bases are TGTGCCAGCAGTTACTCACTGCAGCAGGGCATCGGGGAGCTGTTTTTT.

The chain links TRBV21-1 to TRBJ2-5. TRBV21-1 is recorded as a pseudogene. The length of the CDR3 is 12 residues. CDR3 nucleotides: TGTGCCAGCAGCAAAAAAGGGGAGACCCAGTACTTC. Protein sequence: CASSKKGETQYF.

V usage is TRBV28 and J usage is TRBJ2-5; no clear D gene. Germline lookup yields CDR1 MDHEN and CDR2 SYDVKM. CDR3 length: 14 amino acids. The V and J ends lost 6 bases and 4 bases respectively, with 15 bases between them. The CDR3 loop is CASRPMDRRETQYF. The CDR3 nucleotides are TGTGCCAGCAGGCCCATGGACCGCCGAGAGACCCAGTACTTC.